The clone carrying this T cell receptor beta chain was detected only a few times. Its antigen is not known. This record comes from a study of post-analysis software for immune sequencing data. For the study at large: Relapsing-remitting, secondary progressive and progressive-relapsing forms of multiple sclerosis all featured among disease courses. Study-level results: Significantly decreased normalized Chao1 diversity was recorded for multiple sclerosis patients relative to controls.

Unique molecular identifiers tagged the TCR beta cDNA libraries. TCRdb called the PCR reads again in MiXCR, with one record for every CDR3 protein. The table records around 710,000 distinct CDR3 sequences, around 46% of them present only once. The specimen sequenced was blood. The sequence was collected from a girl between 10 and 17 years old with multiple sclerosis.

CDR3: CASSRLPGAQETQYF. CDR3 bases: TGTGCCAGCAGCCGACTCCCGGGAGCCCAAGAGACCCAGTACTTC. The gene calls are TRBV12-3 or TRBV12-4 and TRBJ2-5, with a weak D call TRBD2 (6 bases). V lost 6 bases and J lost 1, with 15 bases in between. The CDR3 length is 15 residues.